This paragraph reports one T cell receptor (beta chain). What it binds is unknown. The sample comes from a study of lymphopenia after photon versus proton radiotherapy. Study findings and constraints: After lymphocyte nadir, photon-treated repertoires showed oligoclonal expansion, especially CD8+ Temra.

Deletions cut 5 bases from V and 1 base from J, with 7 bases between. CDR3 length equals 13 residues. CDR1 and CDR2 from the germline V gene are SGHTA and FQGNSA. TCRdb's table, derived via immunoSEQ multiplex PCR, lists solely in-frame clones and lacks some. In the table there are tens of thousands of clones, about 86% of which are singletons. The clonotype comes from a woman in her 70s with pancreatic cancer. Some clones in this sample may be carry-over from other donors' samples. The chain carries TRBV7-2 and TRBJ2-3; D is undetermined. Source: peripheral blood, taken from a patient treated with proton-based radiotherapy. The CDR3 DNA is TGTGCCAGCAGCGTAAGTCGCACAGATACGCAGTATTTT. Its protein is CASSVSRTDTQYF.